This T cell receptor beta chain came from a study of T cell changes during pregnancy in multiple sclerosis. Produced via immunoSEQ multiplex PCR; TCRdb's table is partial and in-frame only. The table records around 75,000 clones, 94% of them present only once. V was shortened by 6 bases and J by 8 bases, with 17 bases between the two germline ends. Germline loops: CDR1 KGHSH, CDR2 LQKENI. The CDR3 length is 14 residues. The rearrangement uses TRBV18 and TRBJ2-1; possible D gene TRBD2, 6 bases. The specimen was CD4+ T cells from peripheral blood mononuclear cells, collected after pregnancy. This clonotype originated in a female donor with multiple sclerosis, enrolled in a pregnancy study. In DNA, the CDR3 is TGTGCCAGCTCTCCAAGGGTAGCGGCTCATGAGCAGTTCTTC. Its translation: CASSPRVAAHEQFF. The whole variable domain, filled in from reference TRBV18 and TRBJ2-1, reads NAGVMQNPRHLVRRRGQEARLRCSPMKGHSHVYWYRQLPEEGLKFMVYLQKENIIDESGMPKERFSAEFPKEGPSILRIQQVVRGDSAAYFCASSPRVAAHEQFFGPGTRLTVL.